This T cell receptor (beta chain) appears in the sequencing data of a study of long-term antiretroviral therapy in people with HIV. V lost 0 bases and J lost 9; bases outside the gene matches: 4. The germline V gene has CDR1 SGHTA and CDR2 FQGTGA. The CDR3 contains 15 residues. At survey level, the immunoSEQ assay was run in its v3.0 version. Profiled with immunoSEQ multiplex PCR; TCRdb holds only in-frame clones, not every one. The table lists 23,000 or so clones, over 85% of them singletons. The rearrangement links TRBV7-3 to TRBJ2-1; 11 nucleotides line up with TRBD2. The TCR was taken from a woman between 40 and 50 years old with HIV. Here the sequenced sample was unsorted PBMCs, taken 7.6 years after starting antiretroviral therapy. The CDR3 is CASSLTWLAGGEQFF. The CDR3, as DNA: TGTGCCAGCAGCTTAACGTGGCTAGCGGGGGGTGAGCAGTTCTTC.